Below, one T cell receptor beta chain is given with its context. Its antigen is currently unknown. A multiplex PCR was run with 60 Vbeta primers and 13 Jbeta primers. Per the original data handling: An analysis performed later counted 81 million or so unique TCR beta chains (approximately 11 million of them shared). Here immunoSEQ multiplex PCR was the method, and the copy in TCRdb shows in-frame clones only, minus some. V and J calls and clone size are copied from that table; D and trimming were computed from the DNA. The sample consists of under 300,000 clones, approximately 90% of them appearing once. The data belong to a study of cytomegalovirus exposure and HLA in healthy donors. Findings of the study overall: In a later analysis, donors in an Asian-associated ancestry cluster reportedly had fewer N-insertions in productive TCRs than the cohort mean. Presence/absence analyses treated sequencing depth as roughly uniform across donors.

This clonotype was sampled from a man aged 35 to 55 in good health and CMV-seropositive. The sequenced sample consisted of PBMCs.

CDR3 DNA: TGTGCCAGCAGCTTGTTGCCGGGACAGGCCACCGGGGAGCTGTTTTTT. Translating gives CASSLLPGQATGELFF. The genes are TRBV5-6 and TRBJ2-2; 8 bases line up with TRBD1. The CDR3 is made up of 16 amino acids. Germline V lookup: CDR1 SGHDT, CDR2 YYEEEE. The junction had 6 bases not matched to a gene; V was cut back by 1 base and J by 4 bases.